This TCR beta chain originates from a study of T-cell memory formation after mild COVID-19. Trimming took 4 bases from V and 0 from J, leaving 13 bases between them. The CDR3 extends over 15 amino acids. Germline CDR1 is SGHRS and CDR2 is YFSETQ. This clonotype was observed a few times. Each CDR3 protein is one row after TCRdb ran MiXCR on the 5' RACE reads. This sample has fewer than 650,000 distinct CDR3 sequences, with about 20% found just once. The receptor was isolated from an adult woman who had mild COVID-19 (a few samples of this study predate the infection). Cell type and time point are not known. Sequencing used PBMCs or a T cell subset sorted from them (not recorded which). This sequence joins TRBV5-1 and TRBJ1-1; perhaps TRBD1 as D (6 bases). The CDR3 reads CASSSGQQMNTEAFF. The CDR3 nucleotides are TGCGCCAGCAGCAGTGGACAGCAAATGAACACTGAAGCTTTCTTT.